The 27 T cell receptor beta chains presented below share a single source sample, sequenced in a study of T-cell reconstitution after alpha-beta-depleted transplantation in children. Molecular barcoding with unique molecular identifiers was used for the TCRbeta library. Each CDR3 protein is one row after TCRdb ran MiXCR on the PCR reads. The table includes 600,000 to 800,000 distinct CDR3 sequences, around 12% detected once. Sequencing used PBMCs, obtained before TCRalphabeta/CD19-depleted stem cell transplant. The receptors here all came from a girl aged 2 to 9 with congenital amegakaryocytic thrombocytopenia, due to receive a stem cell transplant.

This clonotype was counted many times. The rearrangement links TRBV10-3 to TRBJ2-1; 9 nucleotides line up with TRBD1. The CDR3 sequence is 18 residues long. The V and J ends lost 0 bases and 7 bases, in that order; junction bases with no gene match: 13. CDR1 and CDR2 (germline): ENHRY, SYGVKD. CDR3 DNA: TGTGCCATCAGTGAGTCCCACAGCTCCCGGACAGGGGCAAATGAGCAGTTCTTC. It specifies CAISESHSSRTGANEQFF.

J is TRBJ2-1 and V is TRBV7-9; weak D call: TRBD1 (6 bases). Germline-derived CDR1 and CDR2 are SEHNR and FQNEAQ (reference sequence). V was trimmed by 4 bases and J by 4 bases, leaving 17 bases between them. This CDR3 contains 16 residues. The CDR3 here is CASSSLLDRLYNEQFF. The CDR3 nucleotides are TGTGCCAGCAGCTCCCTCCTAGACAGGTTATACAATGAGCAGTTCTTC.

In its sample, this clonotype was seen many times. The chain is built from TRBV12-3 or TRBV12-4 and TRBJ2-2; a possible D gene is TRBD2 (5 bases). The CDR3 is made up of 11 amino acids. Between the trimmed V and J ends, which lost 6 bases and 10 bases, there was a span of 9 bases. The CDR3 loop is CASSSGEELFF. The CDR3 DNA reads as TGTGCCAGCAGCTCCGGGGAGGAGCTGTTTTTT.

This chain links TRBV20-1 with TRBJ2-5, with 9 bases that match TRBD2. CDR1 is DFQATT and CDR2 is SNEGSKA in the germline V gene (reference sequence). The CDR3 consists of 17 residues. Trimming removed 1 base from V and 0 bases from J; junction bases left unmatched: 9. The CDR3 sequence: CSARAGLASWNQETQYF. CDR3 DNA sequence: TGCAGTGCTAGAGCGGGACTAGCATCCTGGAACCAAGAGACCCAGTACTTC.

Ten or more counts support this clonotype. The CDR3 nucleotides are TGTGCCAGCAGTTTTTTGGGGACGGGGGATGAGCAGTTCTTC. Translated, it gives CASSFLGTGDEQFF. J is TRBJ2-1 and V is TRBV12-3 or TRBV12-4; perhaps TRBD2 as D (6 bases). The CDR3 covers 14 residues. V gave up 3 bases and J gave up 8 bases, with 14 bases separating them.

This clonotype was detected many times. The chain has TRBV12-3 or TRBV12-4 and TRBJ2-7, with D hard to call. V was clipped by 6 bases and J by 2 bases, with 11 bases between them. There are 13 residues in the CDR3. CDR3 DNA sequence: TGTGCCAGCAGCCCTTCGGTTACCTACGAGCAGTACTTC. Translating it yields CASSPSVTYEQYF.

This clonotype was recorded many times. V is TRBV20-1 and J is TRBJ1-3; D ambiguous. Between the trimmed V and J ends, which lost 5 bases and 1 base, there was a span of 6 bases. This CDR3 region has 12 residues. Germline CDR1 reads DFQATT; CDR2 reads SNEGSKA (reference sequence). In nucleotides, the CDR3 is TGCAGTGCTGGCCGTTCTGGAAACACCATATATTTT. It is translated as CSAGRSGNTIYF.

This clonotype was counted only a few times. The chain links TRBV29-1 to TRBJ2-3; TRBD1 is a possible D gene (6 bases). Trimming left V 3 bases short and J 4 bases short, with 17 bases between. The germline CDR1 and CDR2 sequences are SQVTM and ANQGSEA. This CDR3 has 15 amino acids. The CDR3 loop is CSVDGRQGQADTQYF. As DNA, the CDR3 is TGCAGCGTTGACGGCCGGCAGGGGCAAGCAGATACGCAGTATTTT.

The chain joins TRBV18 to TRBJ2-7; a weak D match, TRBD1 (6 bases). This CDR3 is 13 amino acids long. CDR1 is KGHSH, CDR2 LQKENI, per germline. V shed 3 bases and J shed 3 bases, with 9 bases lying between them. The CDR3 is CASSPAQGYEQYF. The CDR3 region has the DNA TGTGCCAGCTCACCGGCACAGGGCTACGAGCAGTACTTC.

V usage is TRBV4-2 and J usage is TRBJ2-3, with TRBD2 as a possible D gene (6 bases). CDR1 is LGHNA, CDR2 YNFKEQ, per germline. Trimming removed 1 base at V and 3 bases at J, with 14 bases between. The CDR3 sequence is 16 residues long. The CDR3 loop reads CASSQVRRAETDTQYF. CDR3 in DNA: TGTGCCAGCAGCCAAGTCCGGAGGGCCGAGACAGATACGCAGTATTTT.

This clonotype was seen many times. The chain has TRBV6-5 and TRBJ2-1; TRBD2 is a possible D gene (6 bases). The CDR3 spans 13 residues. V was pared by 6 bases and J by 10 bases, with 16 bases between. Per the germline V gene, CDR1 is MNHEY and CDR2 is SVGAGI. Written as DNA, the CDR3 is TGTGCCAGCAGGACCACTAGCAAGTTCGAGCAGTTCTTC. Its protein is CASRTTSKFEQFF.

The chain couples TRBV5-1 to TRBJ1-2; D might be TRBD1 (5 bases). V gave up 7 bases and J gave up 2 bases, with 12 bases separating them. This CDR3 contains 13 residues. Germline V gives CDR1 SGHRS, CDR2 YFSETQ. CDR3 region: CASAPGQNYGYTF. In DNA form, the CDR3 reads TGCGCCAGCGCACCGGGGCAGAACTATGGCTACACCTTC.

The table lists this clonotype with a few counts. The CDR3, as DNA: TGCGCCAGCAGCCTGAGAGGGATTGGCTACACCTTC. Protein sequence: CASSLRGIGYTF. The genes are TRBV5-1 and TRBJ1-2; no firm D call. With 4 bases removed from V and 7 bases from J, the gap between germline ends came to 11 bases. This CDR3 spans 12 amino acids. Germline V gives CDR1 SGHRS, CDR2 YFSETQ.

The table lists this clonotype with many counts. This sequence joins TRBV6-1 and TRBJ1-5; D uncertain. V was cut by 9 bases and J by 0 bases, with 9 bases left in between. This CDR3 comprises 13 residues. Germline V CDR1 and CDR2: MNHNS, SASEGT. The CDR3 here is CASRRDSNQPQHF. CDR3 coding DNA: TGTGCCAGTCGTAGGGATAGCAATCAGCCCCAGCATTTT.

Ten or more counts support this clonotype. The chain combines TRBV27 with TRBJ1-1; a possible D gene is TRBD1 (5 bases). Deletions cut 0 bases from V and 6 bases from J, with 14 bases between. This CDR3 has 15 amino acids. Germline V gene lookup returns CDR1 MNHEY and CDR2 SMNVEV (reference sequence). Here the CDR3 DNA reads TGTGCCAGCAGTTTATCGTTGGCGACAGCTGCTGAAGCTTTCTTT. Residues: CASSLSLATAAEAFF.

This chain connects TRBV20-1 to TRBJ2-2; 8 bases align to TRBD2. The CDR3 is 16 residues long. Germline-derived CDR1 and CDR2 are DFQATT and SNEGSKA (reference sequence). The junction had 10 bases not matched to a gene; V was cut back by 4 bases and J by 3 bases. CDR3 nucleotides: TGCAGTGCTACTAGACCGGGAGGGCTGGACACCGGGGAGCTGTTTTTT. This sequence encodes CSATRPGGLDTGELFF.

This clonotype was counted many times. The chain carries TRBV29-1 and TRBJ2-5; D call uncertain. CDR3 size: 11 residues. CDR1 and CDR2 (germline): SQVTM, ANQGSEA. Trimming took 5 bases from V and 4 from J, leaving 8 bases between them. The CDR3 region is CSVLIGETQYF. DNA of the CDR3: TGCAGCGTTTTGATCGGAGAGACCCAGTACTTC.

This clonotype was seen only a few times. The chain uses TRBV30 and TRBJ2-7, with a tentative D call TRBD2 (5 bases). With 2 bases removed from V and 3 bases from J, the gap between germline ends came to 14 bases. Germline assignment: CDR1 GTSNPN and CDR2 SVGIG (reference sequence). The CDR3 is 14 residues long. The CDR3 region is CAWSSGATGYEQYF. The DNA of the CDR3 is TGTGCCTGGAGTAGCGGAGCCACGGGCTACGAGCAGTACTTC.

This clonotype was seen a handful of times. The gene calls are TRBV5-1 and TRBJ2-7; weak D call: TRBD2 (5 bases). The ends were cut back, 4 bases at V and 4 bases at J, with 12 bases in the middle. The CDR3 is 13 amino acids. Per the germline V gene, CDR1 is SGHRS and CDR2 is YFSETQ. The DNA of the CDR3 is TGCGCCAGCAGCGAGTCGGGAAGGTACGAGCAGTACTTC. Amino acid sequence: CASSESGRYEQYF. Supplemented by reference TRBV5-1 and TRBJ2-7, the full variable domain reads KAGVTQTPRYLIKTRGQQVTLSCSPISGHRSVSWYQQTPGQGLQFLFEYFSETQRNKGNFPGRFSGRQFSNSRSEMNVSTLELGDSALYLCASSESGRYEQYFGPGTRLTVT.

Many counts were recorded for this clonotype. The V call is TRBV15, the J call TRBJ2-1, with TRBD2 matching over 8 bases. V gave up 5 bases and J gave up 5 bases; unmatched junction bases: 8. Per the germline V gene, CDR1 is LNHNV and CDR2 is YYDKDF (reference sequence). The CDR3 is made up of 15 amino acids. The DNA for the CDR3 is TGTGCCACCAGCCGGACTAGCCATCCTAACAATGAGCAGTTCTTC. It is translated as CATSRTSHPNNEQFF.

The DNA of the CDR3 is TGTGCCAGCAGCGGGACGACAGGGGCGTATGGCTACACCTTC. Amino acid sequence: CASSGTTGAYGYTF. V is TRBV9 and J is TRBJ1-2; 8 bases are shared with TRBD1. Germline CDR1 reads SGDLS; CDR2 reads YYNGEE. The CDR3 runs to 14 residues. After removal of 3 bases from V and 5 bases from J, the junction contained 6 bases not matched to a gene. Full variable domain (remainder filled in from reference TRBV9 and TRBJ1-2): DSGVTQTPKHLITATGQRVTLRCSPRSGDLSVYWYQQSLDQGLQFLIQYYNGEERAKGNILERFSAQQFPDLHSELNLSSLELGDSALYFCASSGTTGAYGYTFGSGTRLTVV.

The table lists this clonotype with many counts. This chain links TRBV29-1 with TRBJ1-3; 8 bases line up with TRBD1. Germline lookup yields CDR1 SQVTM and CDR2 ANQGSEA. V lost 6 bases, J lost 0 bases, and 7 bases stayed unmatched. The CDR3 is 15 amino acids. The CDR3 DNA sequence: TGCAGCGTGGCCGACACAGGGGGCTCTGGAAACACCATATATTTT. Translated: CSVADTGGSGNTIYF.

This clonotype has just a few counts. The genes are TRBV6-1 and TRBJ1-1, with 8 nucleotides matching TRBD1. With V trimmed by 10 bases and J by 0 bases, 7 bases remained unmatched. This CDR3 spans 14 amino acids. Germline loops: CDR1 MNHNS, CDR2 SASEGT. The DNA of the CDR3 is TGTGCCACTTCACAGGGGGGTATGAACACTGAAGCTTTCTTT. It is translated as CATSQGGMNTEAFF.

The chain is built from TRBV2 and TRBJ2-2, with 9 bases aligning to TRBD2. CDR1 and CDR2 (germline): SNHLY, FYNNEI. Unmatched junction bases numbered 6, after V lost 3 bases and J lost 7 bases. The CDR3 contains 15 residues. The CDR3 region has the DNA TGTGCCAGCAGTGAGCGGACTAGCGCCATCGGGGAGCTGTTTTTT. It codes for CASSERTSAIGELFF.

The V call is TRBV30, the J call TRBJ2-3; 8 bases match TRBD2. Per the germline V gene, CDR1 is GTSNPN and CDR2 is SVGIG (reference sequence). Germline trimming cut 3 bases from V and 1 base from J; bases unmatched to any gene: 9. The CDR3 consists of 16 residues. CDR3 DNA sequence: TGTGCCTGGAGCTCTTCTACTAGCGGACGCACAGATACGCAGTATTTT. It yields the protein CAWSSSTSGRTDTQYF.

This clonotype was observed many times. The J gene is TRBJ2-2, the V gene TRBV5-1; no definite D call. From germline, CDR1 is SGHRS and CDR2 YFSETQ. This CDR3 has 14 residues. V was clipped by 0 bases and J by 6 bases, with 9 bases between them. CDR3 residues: CASSLDPVAGELFF. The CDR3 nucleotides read TGCGCCAGCAGCTTGGATCCCGTTGCCGGGGAGCTGTTTTTT. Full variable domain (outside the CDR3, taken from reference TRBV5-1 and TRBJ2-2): KAGVTQTPRYLIKTRGQQVTLSCSPISGHRSVSWYQQTPGQGLQFLFEYFSETQRNKGNFPGRFSGRQFSNSRSEMNVSTLELGDSALYLCASSLDPVAGELFFGEGSRLTVL.

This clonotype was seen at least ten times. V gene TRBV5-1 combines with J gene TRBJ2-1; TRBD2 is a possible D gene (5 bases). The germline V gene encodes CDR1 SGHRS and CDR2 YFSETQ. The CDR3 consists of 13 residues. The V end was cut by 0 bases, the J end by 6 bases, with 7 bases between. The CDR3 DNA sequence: TGCGCCAGCAGCTTGGACCTAGCCAATGAGCAGTTCTTC. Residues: CASSLDLANEQFF.